These T cell receptor beta chains were read from a single sample in a study of beta chain features in type 1 diabetes. TCRdb's table, derived via immunoSEQ multiplex PCR, lists solely in-frame clones and lacks some. Among roughly 250,000 clones listed, roughly 70% were seen once. The sequenced sample was naive CD4+ T cells from blood. The receptors come from a man younger than 45 in good health. CDR3s include the opening cysteine and the closing phenylalanine or tryptophan. Clone size is stated in some rows and not others, as once, few, many or a class when expanded.

v_call	j_call	clone_size	cdr3_length	cdr3_aa
TRBV7-9	TRBJ2-1	NA	15	CASSFVGLSGNEQFF
TRBV5-1	TRBJ2-1	NA	15	CASSPTVSSYNEQFF
TRBV28	TRBJ2-7	NA	15	CASSLPGQGSHEQYF
TRBV14	TRBJ2-5	few	17	CASSQVLTRQLQETQYF
TRBV29-1	TRBJ2-3	NA	13	CSVGGVITDTQYF
TRBV29-1	TRBJ2-2	NA	13	CSVWTRHTGELFF
TRBV9	TRBJ2-3	NA	16	CASSVAGFATTDTQYF
TRBV7-2	TRBJ2-2	NA	13	CASSPRSTGELFF
TRBV4-1	TRBJ2-4	NA	13	CASSQGRQGSQYF
TRBV7-2	TRBJ1-2	NA	12	CASSWQGHGYTF
TRBV7-2	TRBJ2-1	NA	11	CASSFAVEQFF
TRBV7-2	TRBJ2-7	few	15	CASSLTLAGAGEQYF
TRBV29-1	TRBJ2-7	NA	13	CSVQQREAYEQYF
TRBV30	TRBJ1-1	few	12	CAWILSNTEAFF
TRBV29-1	TRBJ2-1	NA	15	CSVVGRQVAYNEQFF
TRBV9	TRBJ2-3	once	17	CASSAGLAILSTDTQYF
TRBV29-1	TRBJ2-5	NA	14	CSVEEWSAPRTQYF
TRBV13	TRBJ2-7	NA	14	CASGRVGAPYEQYF
TRBV7-2	TRBJ2-3	few	12	CASTLGTDTQYF
TRBV10-3	TRBJ2-5	few	15	CAISERSAGGETQYF
TRBV30	TRBJ1-5	NA	13	CAFGQGVAQPQHF
TRBV27	TRBJ2-1	NA	14	CASRSDRAYNEQFF
TRBV2	TRBJ2-5	NA	13	CASSGGTGETQYF
TRBV4-1	TRBJ2-4	NA	15	CASSQAVLGKNIQYF
TRBV7-2	TRBJ2-1	NA	12	CASSNTHNEQFF
TRBV7-2	TRBJ2-1	NA	16	CASSHRGNGYYNEQFF
TRBV6-5	TRBJ2-5	NA	14	CASSPAGGGETQYF
TRBV30	TRBJ1-1	once	13	CAWDDGGNTEAFF
TRBV29-1	TRBJ2-7	few	14	CSVAPLRRRDEQYF
TRBV2	TRBJ1-6	NA	13	CASSTTNNSPLHF
TRBV7-2	TRBJ1-1	NA	15	CASSLAPGVNTEAFF